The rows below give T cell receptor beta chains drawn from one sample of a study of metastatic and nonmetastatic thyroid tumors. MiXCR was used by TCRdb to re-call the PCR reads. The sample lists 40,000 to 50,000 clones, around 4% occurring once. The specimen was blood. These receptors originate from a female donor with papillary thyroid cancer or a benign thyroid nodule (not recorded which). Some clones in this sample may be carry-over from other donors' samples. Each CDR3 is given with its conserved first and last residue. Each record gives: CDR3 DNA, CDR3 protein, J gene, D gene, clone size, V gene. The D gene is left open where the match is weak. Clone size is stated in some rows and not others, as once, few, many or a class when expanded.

TGCAGTGCATACTCTAGCGGGAGCTTTGGAAAAGATACGCAGTATTTT CSAYSSGSFGKDTQYF TRBJ2-3 TRBD2 few TRBV20-1
TGTGCCACCAGTGACCCCTTGACTAGCGGGGAAGGCACAGATACGCAGTATTTT CATSDPLTSGEGTDTQYF TRBJ2-3 TRBD2 many TRBV24-1
TGTGCCAGCAGTTCGACGGTGAACTATGGCTACACCTTC CASSSTVNYGYTF TRBJ1-2 NA few TRBV12-3/TRBV12-4
TGTGCCAGCACGGACAGGTATTCCTACGAGCAGTACTTC CASTDRYSYEQYF TRBJ2-7 TRBD1 many TRBV19
TGCGCCAGCAGCTTGGCGGGAGTAAACAATTCACCCCTCCACTTT CASSLAGVNNSPLHF TRBJ1-6 NA many TRBV5-1
TGCGCCAGCAGTGAGTCGGCACTAGCGCACGAGCAGTACTTC CASSESALAHEQYF TRBJ2-7 TRBD2 many TRBV10-2
TGCAGTGCTAGAGAGGCGGGCCCCACCTCACAGCAGTACTTC CSAREAGPTSQQYF TRBJ2-7 NA NA TRBV20-1
TGTGCCAGCAGTTACGGACTAGCGGGGTACAATGAGCAGTTCTTC CASSYGLAGYNEQFF TRBJ2-1 TRBD2 many TRBV6-2/TRBV6-3
TGTGCCAGCAGTTATCGAGGGGGTTACGAGCAGTACTTC CASSYRGGYEQYF TRBJ2-7 NA medium-sized TRBV6-5
TGTGCCAGCTTGATGAACACTGAAGCTTTCTTT CASLMNTEAFF TRBJ1-1 NA many TRBV6-1
TGTGCCAGCAGTTTTCGCAGGGGGACGGCACCCCTCCACTTT CASSFRRGTAPLHF TRBJ1-6 TRBD1 many TRBV12-3/TRBV12-4
TGTGCCAGCAGCTTAGCGTGGAGCTCCTACGAGCAGTACTTC CASSLAWSSYEQYF TRBJ2-7 NA many TRBV7-9
TGTGCCTGGAGTAGAGGGGTCGGCACAGATACGCAGTATTTT CAWSRGVGTDTQYF TRBJ2-3 NA many TRBV30
TGTGCCACCAGTGAAGGGGGCGCCGGGGGTAATGAAAAACTGTTTTTT CATSEGGAGGNEKLFF TRBJ1-4 TRBD1 few TRBV24-1
TGCGCCAGCAGCTTGGAAGGGGGGCCCAACTATGGCTACACCTTC CASSLEGGPNYGYTF TRBJ1-2 NA NA TRBV5-1
TGTGCCAGTAGTATAGCGGCGAGGACTAACTATGGCTACACCTTC CASSIAARTNYGYTF TRBJ1-2 NA few TRBV19
TGTGCCAGCAGTTTAATGGGGACAGGGAAAATAGGTGAGCAGTTCTTC CASSLMGTGKIGEQFF TRBJ2-1 TRBD1 many TRBV12-3/TRBV12-4
TGTGCCAGCAGCTTAGGGTTGGCAGCCTCAAACTACGAGCAGTACTTC CASSLGLAASNYEQYF TRBJ2-7 NA many TRBV7-8
TGTGCCTGGAGTGTAGGCAGGGGGCCACTCGAGCAGTACTTC CAWSVGRGPLEQYF TRBJ2-7 TRBD1 many TRBV30
TGTGCCAGCAGCCAAGAACTAGCGGTCACAGATACGCAGTATTTT CASSQELAVTDTQYF TRBJ2-3 TRBD2 many TRBV4-2
TGTGCCAGCTCACCATCCGGTGTGAGGGCTGGGGCCAACGTCCTGACTTTC CASSPSGVRAGANVLTF TRBJ2-6 NA once TRBV18
TGTGCCTGGCGGGGACTAGCGGAGACAGATACGCAGTATTTT CAWRGLAETDTQYF TRBJ2-3 TRBD2 many TRBV30
TGTGCCAGCGGGGGACAGGGTTTTCAGCCCCAGCATTTT CASGGQGFQPQHF TRBJ1-5 TRBD1 NA TRBV2
TGTGCCAGCAGTGATGGGAGCTCCTACGAGCAGTACTTC CASSDGSSYEQYF TRBJ2-7 NA few TRBV6-1
TGTGCTAGCACCTCAATTACAGGAAACACTATATATTTT CASTSITGNTIYF TRBJ1-3 NA few TRBV6-2/TRBV6-3
TGTGCCAGCAGCTGGACAGGGGGCGCCTATGGCTACACCTTC CASSWTGGAYGYTF TRBJ1-2 TRBD1 many TRBV5-6
TGTGCCAGCAGTTTATTCCAGACAGGTCTATCCCAGTATTTT CASSLFQTGLSQYF TRBJ2-3 NA few TRBV27
TGTGCCAGCAGCCCCGGGCCTTTCGGCAATGAGCAGTTCTTC CASSPGPFGNEQFF TRBJ2-1 NA many TRBV4-2
TGTGCCAGCAGCTTGGAGCAGGGTTTCCCAGATACGCAGTATTTT CASSLEQGFPDTQYF TRBJ2-3 NA many TRBV5-4
TGTGCCAGCAGCCCAGTGGGTAGGACTCTCAACACCGGGGAGCTGTTTTTT CASSPVGRTLNTGELFF TRBJ2-2 NA many TRBV7-8
TGTGCCAGCAGCCCCCCCGGGACAGGTCAAGAGACCCAGTACTTC CASSPPGTGQETQYF TRBJ2-5 TRBD1 many TRBV3-1
TGTGCCAGCATGGGACAGGGAAATTCACCCCTCCACTTT CASMGQGNSPLHF TRBJ1-6 TRBD1 many TRBV2
TGCAGCGTTGAGGGGACACCTGGAAACACCATATATTTT CSVEGTPGNTIYF TRBJ1-3 NA many TRBV29-1
TGCAGTGCTAGAGACGCGGTAACCGGGGAGCTGTTTTTT CSARDAVTGELFF TRBJ2-2 NA few TRBV20-1
TGTGCCAGCAGCTTACCTGGCACAGGGACGGCTGAAGCTTTCTTT CASSLPGTGTAEAFF TRBJ1-1 NA many TRBV7-9
TGTGCCACCAGCAGAGATCTAGGACTAGCGGGAGGGGGTGAGCAGTTCTTC CATSRDLGLAGGGEQFF TRBJ2-1 TRBD2 many TRBV15
TGCGCCAGCAGTCTCGGTGGACTAGCGCCCTACAATGAGCAGTTCTTC CASSLGGLAPYNEQFF TRBJ2-1 TRBD2 many TRBV10-2
TGTGCCAGCAGCCAAAGCAGGGTCACAGATACGCAGTATTTT CASSQSRVTDTQYF TRBJ2-3 NA many TRBV3-1
TGTGCCAGCAACGATGGAGGGATGGACTATGGCTACACCTTC CASNDGGMDYGYTF TRBJ1-2 NA many TRBV7-9
TGTGCCAGCAGTTACTTGGGGACTCCTCACACTGAAGCTTTCTTT CASSYLGTPHTEAFF TRBJ1-1 NA many TRBV6-5
TGCGCCAGCAGCTTGGAGGGGGATCTCCGCGAGCAGTACTTC CASSLEGDLREQYF TRBJ2-7 NA few TRBV5-1
TGCAGTGCTAGAGATCTGTTGGGGCCCACTGAAGCTTTCTTT CSARDLLGPTEAFF TRBJ1-1 NA many TRBV20-1
TGTGCCAGCAGTTACCGGGGACAGGGATCAACTGAAGCTTTCTTT CASSYRGQGSTEAFF TRBJ1-1 TRBD1 many TRBV6-5
TGTGCCACCAGCAGAACTACAGGGTATGAGCAGTTCTTC CATSRTTGYEQFF TRBJ2-1 NA many TRBV15
TGTGCCATCCAAGCCGGGGGGCTTGAGACCGTGAAGCTGTTTTTT CAIQAGGLETVKLFF TRBJ2-2 NA few TRBV6-2/TRBV6-3
TGTGCCAGCAGTTTGAGGGGCCCAGATACGCAGTATTTT CASSLRGPDTQYF TRBJ2-3 NA few TRBV12-3/TRBV12-4
TGTGCCAGCAGCCATGGTGGCTCCTACAATGAGCAGTTCTTC CASSHGGSYNEQFF TRBJ2-1 NA many TRBV16
TGTGCCAGCAGTCAAGAGTGGGGGGCTGCTGGAACTGAAGCTTTCTTT CASSQEWGAAGTEAFF TRBJ1-1 NA NA TRBV4-2
TGTGCCAGCAGTGCAGACAGTCAGGCTAATGAAAAACTGTTTTTT CASSADSQANEKLFF TRBJ1-4 NA many TRBV27
TGTGCCAGCAGCCAAGAACCCGTCAATGAGCAGTTCTTC CASSQEPVNEQFF TRBJ2-1 NA many TRBV4-2
TGTGCCAGCAGTTTGGACAGGGTTCACACAGATACGCAGTATTTT CASSLDRVHTDTQYF TRBJ2-3 TRBD1 NA TRBV2
TGTGCCAGCTCACTCGGGGGCTCTGGAAACACCATATATTTT CASSLGGSGNTIYF TRBJ1-3 NA many TRBV18
TGTGCCACCAGTGATTTGGGGGAGACGAACACCGGGGAGCTGTTTTTT CATSDLGETNTGELFF TRBJ2-2 NA many TRBV24-1
TGTGCCAGCAGAATCGGACCTAACGGGGAGCTGTTTTTT CASRIGPNGELFF TRBJ2-2 NA few TRBV5-4
TGTGCCAGTAGTTTTTCGACCGGGACAGAGAACACTGAAGCTTTCTTT CASSFSTGTENTEAFF TRBJ1-1 TRBD1 many TRBV19
TGCGCCAGCAGCCAAGTGGATATGGGCCTGCACTCCTACGAGCAGTACTTC CASSQVDMGLHSYEQYF TRBJ2-7 NA many TRBV4-1
TGTGCCAGCTCACGGGTTAGCACAGATACGCAGTATTTT CASSRVSTDTQYF TRBJ2-3 NA many TRBV18